A single sample gave rise to the 10 T cell receptor beta chains below, sequenced in a study of beta chain features in type 1 diabetes. Broader study findings: People with Type 1 diabetes carried modestly yet significantly shorter TCRB CDR3s in all four CD4+ subsets.

Reverse transcription of all isolated RNA meant that expressed TCRB transcripts were sequenced. Libraries were prepared by immunoSEQ multiplex PCR; TCRdb keeps only in-frame clonotypes and omits some of them. The sample shows 310,000 or so clones, 14% to 15% of them seen only once. What these receptors recognize is not known. Sequenced material: naive CD4+ T cells from blood. Every receptor here comes from a man aged 18 to 29 with type 1 diabetes.

This clone was picked up a small number of times. V gene TRBV5-4 combines with J gene TRBJ2-5; TRBD2 agrees at 12 bases. Germline-derived CDR1 and CDR2 are SGHNT and YYREEE (reference sequence). The CDR3 extends over 16 amino acids. J lost 5 bases, V lost 1 base, and 6 bases had no gene match. The CDR3 sequence: CASSLPSGRAGETQYF. The CDR3 DNA reads as TGTGCCAGCAGCTTGCCTAGCGGGAGGGCCGGTGAGACCCAGTACTTC.

V usage is TRBV30 and J usage is TRBJ2-1, with 12 bases that match TRBD2. The CDR3 sequence is 19 residues long. V dropped 1 base and J dropped 2; count of bases not matched to a gene: 12. Germline V gives CDR1 GTSNPN, CDR2 SVGIG (reference sequence). CDR3 bases: TGTGCCTGGAGTGGGTATGGAGCTAGCGGGAGGGCACCCTACAATGAGCAGTTCTTC. It yields the protein CAWSGYGASGRAPYNEQFF.

This clone was counted between two and nine times. In the same sample, other DNA sequences code for this CDR3. V usage is TRBV7-9 and J usage is TRBJ2-3; D ambiguous. Per the germline V gene, CDR1 is SEHNR and CDR2 is FQNEAQ (reference sequence). Between the trimmed V and J ends, which lost 1 base and 2 bases, there was a span of 10 bases. The CDR3 has 15 amino acids. The CDR3 nucleotides read TGTGCCAGCAGCTTAGGGAGCCTTTCCACAGATACGCAGTATTTT. Translated: CASSLGSLSTDTQYF.

The chain employs TRBV5-6 and TRBJ2-1; TRBD2 matches 11 bases. The CDR3 contains 18 residues. After removal of 4 bases from V and 4 bases from J, the junction contained 13 bases not matched to a gene. Germline CDR1 SGHDT, CDR2 YYEEEE. In nucleotides, the CDR3 is TGTGCCAGCAGCCTTCTTGCTCGGGGACTAGCGGCTTACAATGAGCAGTTCTTC. It translates to CASSLLARGLAAYNEQFF.

This clone was counted a few times. V is TRBV5-4 and J is TRBJ2-1; 14 bases line up with TRBD2. Germline V gives CDR1 SGHNT, CDR2 YYREEE (reference sequence). The CDR3 extends over 18 amino acids. The junction had 14 bases not matched to a gene; V was cut back by 4 bases and J by 8 bases. CDR3 in amino acids: CASSPPGLAGVFRDEQFF. The CDR3 coding sequence is TGTGCCAGCAGCCCTCCGGGACTAGCGGGAGTATTTAGGGATGAGCAGTTCTTC.

V and J are TRBV19 and TRBJ2-3; no firm D call. The germline CDR1 and CDR2 sequences are LNHDA and SQIVND (reference sequence). V was trimmed by 3 bases and J by 7 bases, leaving 8 bases between them. The CDR3 has 12 residues. In nucleotides, the CDR3 is TGTGCCAGTAGTATCCAACCTAATACGCAGTATTTT. Its protein product is CASSIQPNTQYF.

Notes on this clone: Other nucleotide sequences from this sample produce the same CDR3. The chain couples TRBV5-1 to TRBJ2-5, with D possibly TRBD1 on 6 matching bases. The germline V and J ends were trimmed by 3 bases and 1 base, with 10 bases remaining between them. The germline V gene encodes CDR1 SGHRS and CDR2 YFSETQ. The CDR3 has 14 amino acids. The CDR3 DNA sequence: TGCGCCAGCAGCTCACAGGGCGGCCAAGAGACCCAGTACTTC. Amino acids: CASSSQGGQETQYF.

This clone was seen only once. The V gene is TRBV5-4, the J gene TRBJ2-7; 10 bases map to TRBD1. With V trimmed by 4 bases and J by 4 bases, 8 bases remained unmatched. The CDR3 has 15 residues. Per germline, CDR1 SGHNT and CDR2 YYREEE (reference sequence). The CDR3 bases are TGTGCCAGCAGCCGAGACAGGGGGCATTTTTACGAGCAGTACTTC. Protein product: CASSRDRGHFYEQYF. The variable domain in full, completed from reference TRBV5-4 and TRBJ2-7, reads ETGVTQSPTHLIKTRGQQVTLRCSSQSGHNTVSWYQQALGQGPQFIFQYYREEENGRGNFPPRFSGLQFPNYSSELNVNALELDDSALYLCASSRDRGHFYEQYFGPGTRLTVT.

In this sample, this clone turned up a few times. This sequence joins TRBV25-1 and TRBJ2-7; 10 nucleotides agree with TRBD2. Germline CDR1 MGHDK, CDR2 SYGVNS. This CDR3 comprises 17 residues. Trimming removed 4 bases from V and 0 bases from J; junction bases left unmatched: 9. The chain's CDR3 is CASSAISGGMSSYEQYF. CDR3 DNA sequence: TGTGCCAGCAGTGCGATTAGCGGGGGGATGAGCTCCTACGAGCAGTACTTC.

This chain links TRBV5-1 with TRBJ2-2; 9 bases are a match to TRBD2. Losses at the gene ends were 7 bases for V and 5 bases for J; bases not matched to a gene: 3. Germline CDR1 reads SGHRS; CDR2 reads YFSETQ. The CDR3 spans 13 residues. The CDR3 sequence: CASRLAGTGELFF. CDR3 DNA: TGCGCCAGCCGGCTAGCGGGAACCGGGGAGCTGTTTTTT.